This TCR beta chain originates from a study of blood T cell repertoires in COVID-19. Sequencing was performed with immunoSEQ multiplex PCR; in TCRdb, only in-frame clones are kept and a portion is missing. The table includes fewer than 200,000 clones, over 75% detected once. The length of the CDR3 is 19 residues. V lost 0 bases and J lost 4, with 22 bases in between. The sequencing sample was made of PBMCs or T cells enriched from blood (not recorded which). The receptor's source is a young woman who had recovered from COVID-19. The chain employs TRBV23-1 and TRBJ2-1; D is possibly TRBD1 (6 bases). TRBV23-1 is an ORF, and what it does is uncertain. The CDR3 sequence: CASSQSSYPQGFRYNEQFF. In nucleotides, the CDR3 is TGCGCCAGCAGTCAATCCTCCTACCCTCAGGGGTTTCGGTACAATGAGCAGTTCTTC.